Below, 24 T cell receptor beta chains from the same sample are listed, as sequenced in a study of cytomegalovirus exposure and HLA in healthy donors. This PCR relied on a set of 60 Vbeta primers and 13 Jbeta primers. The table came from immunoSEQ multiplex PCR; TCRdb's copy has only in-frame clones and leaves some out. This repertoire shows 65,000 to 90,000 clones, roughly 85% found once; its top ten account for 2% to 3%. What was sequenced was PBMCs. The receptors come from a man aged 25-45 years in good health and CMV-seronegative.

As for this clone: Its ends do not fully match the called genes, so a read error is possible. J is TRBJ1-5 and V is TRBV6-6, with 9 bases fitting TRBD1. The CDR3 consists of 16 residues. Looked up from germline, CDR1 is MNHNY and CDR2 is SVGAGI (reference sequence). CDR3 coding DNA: TGTGCCCGCAGTGCTCCGGGACAGGGCGGCAATCAGCCCCAGCATTTT. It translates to CARSAPGQGGNQPQHF.

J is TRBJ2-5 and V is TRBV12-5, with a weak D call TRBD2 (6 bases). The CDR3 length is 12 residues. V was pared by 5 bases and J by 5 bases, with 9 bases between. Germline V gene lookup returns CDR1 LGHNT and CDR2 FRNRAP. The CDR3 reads CASGLRGETQYF. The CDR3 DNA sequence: TGTGCTAGTGGTCTCCGGGGGGAGACCCAGTACTTC.

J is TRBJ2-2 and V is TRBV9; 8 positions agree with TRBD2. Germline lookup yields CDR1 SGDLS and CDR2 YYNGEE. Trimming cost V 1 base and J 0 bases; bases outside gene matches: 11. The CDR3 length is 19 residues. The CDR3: CASSVRMLAGSSNTGELFF. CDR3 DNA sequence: TGTGCCAGCAGCGTAAGAATGTTAGCGGGGAGTTCGAACACCGGGGAGCTGTTTTTT.

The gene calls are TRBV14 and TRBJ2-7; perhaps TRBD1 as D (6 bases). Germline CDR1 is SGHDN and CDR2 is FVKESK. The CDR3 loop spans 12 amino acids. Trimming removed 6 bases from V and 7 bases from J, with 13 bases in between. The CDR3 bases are TGTGCCAGCAGTCCAGGGGTAAGAGAGCAGTACTTC. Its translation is CASSPGVREQYF.

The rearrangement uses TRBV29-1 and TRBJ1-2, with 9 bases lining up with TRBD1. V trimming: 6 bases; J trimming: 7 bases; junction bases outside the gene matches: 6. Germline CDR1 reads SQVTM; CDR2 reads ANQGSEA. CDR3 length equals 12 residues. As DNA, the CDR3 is TGCAGCGTGGCCGGGACAGGGTTTGGCTACACCTTC. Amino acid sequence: CSVAGTGFGYTF.

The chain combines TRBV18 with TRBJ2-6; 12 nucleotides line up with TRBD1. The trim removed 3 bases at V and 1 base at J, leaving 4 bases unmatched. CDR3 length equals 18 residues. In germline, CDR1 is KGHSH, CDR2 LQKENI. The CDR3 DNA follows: TGTGCCAGCTCACCCCGGGGACAGGGGGCTTCTGGGGCCAACGTCCTGACTTTC. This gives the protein CASSPRGQGASGANVLTF. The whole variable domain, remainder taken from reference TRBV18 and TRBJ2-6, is NAGVMQNPRHLVRRRGQEARLRCSPMKGHSHVYWYRQLPEEGLKFMVYLQKENIIDESGMPKERFSAEFPKEGPSILRIQQVVRGDSAAYFCASSPRGQGASGANVLTFGAGSRLTVL.

Here the CDR3 reads CASSFVAGDFREQFF. CDR3 DNA sequence: TGTGCCAGCAGCTTTGTAGCGGGAGATTTTCGTGAGCAGTTCTTC. The genes are TRBV7-9 and TRBJ2-1, with 9 nucleotides matching TRBD2. Trimming took 3 bases from V and 9 from J; bases not matched to a gene: 9. In germline, CDR1 is SEHNR, CDR2 FQNEAQ (reference sequence). The CDR3 contains 15 residues.

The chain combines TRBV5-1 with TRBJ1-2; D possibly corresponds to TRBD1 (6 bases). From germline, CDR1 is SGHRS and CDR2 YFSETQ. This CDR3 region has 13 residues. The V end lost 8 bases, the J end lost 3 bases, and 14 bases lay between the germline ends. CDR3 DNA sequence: TGCGCCAGTTCGGACAGTGGGGACTATGGCTACACCTTC. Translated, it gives CASSDSGDYGYTF.

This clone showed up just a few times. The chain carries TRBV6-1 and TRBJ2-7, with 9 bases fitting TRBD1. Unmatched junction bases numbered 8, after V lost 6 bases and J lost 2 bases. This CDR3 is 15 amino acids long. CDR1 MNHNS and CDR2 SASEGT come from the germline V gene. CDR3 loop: CASRTPGTGTYEQYF. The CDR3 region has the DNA TGTGCCAGCAGAACACCCGGGACAGGGACCTACGAGCAGTACTTC.

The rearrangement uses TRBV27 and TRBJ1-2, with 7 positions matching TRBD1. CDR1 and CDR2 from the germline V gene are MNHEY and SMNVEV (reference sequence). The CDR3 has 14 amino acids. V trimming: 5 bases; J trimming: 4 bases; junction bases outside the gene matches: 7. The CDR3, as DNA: TGTGCCAGCAGTCAAACAGGGGTCGGCTATGGCTACACCTTC. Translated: CASSQTGVGYGYTF.

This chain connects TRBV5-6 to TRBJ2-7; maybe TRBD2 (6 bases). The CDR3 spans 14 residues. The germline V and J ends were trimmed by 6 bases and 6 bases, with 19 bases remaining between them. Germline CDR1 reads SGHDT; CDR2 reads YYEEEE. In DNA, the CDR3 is TGTGCCAGCACCCGGGGGAGGTACACTAGCGAGCAGTACTTC. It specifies CASTRGRYTSEQYF.

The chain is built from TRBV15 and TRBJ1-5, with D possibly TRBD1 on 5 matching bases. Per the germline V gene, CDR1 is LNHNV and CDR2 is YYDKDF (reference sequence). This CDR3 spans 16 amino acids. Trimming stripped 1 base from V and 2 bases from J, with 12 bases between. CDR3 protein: CATSRGIEGGNQPQHF. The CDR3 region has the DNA TGTGCCACCAGCAGAGGGATTGAAGGGGGCAATCAGCCCCAGCATTTT. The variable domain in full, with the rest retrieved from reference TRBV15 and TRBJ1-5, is DAMVIQNPRYQVTQFGKPVTLSCSQTLNHNVMYWYQQKSSQAPKLLFHYYDKDFNNEADTPDNFQSRRPNTSFCFLDIRSPGLGDTAMYLCATSRGIEGGNQPQHFGDGTRLSIL.

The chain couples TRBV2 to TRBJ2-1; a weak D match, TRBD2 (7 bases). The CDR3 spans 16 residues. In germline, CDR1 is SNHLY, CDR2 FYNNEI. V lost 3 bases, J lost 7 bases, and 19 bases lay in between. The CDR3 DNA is TGTGCCAGCAGTGATTTAGGGGGGGGGCAGGGGAATGAGCAGTTCTTC. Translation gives CASSDLGGGQGNEQFF.

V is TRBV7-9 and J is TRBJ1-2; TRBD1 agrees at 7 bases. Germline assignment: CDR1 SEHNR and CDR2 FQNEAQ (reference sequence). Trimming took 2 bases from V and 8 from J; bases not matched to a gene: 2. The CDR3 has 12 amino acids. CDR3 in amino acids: CASSLTGEGYTF. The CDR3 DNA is TGTGCCAGCAGCTTAACAGGGGAGGGCTACACCTTC.

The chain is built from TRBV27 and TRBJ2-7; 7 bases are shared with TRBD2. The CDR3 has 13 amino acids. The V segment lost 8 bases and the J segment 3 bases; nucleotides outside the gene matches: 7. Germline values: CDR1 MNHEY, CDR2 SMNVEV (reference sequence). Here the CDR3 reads CASGRAGSYEQYF. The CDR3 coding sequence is TGTGCCAGCGGGAGAGCGGGAAGCTACGAGCAGTACTTC.

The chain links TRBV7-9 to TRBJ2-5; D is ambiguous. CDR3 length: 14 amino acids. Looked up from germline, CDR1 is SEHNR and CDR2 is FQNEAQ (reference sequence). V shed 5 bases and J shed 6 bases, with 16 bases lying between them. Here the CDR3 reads CASSVDIVEKTQYF. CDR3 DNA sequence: TGTGCCAGCAGCGTAGACATTGTCGAAAAGACCCAGTACTTC. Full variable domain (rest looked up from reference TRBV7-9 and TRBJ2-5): DTGVSQNPRHKITKRGQNVTFRCDPISEHNRLYWYRQTLGQGPEFLTYFQNEAQLEKSRLLSDRFSAERPKGSFSTLEIQRTEQGDSAMYLCASSVDIVEKTQYFGPGTRLLVL.

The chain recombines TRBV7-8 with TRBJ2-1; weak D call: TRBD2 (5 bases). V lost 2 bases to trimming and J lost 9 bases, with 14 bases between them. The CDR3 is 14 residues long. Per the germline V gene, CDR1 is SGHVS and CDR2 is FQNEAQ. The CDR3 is CASSLRRAEGEQFF. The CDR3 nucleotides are TGTGCCAGCAGCTTAAGGCGAGCTGAGGGTGAGCAGTTCTTC.

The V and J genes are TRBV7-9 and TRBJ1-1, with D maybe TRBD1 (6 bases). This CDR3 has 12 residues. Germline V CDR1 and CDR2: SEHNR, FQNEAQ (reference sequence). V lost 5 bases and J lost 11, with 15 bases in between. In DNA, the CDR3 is TGTGCCAGCAGCCCCCAGGGTAGGGGGGCTTTCTTT. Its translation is CASSPQGRGAFF.

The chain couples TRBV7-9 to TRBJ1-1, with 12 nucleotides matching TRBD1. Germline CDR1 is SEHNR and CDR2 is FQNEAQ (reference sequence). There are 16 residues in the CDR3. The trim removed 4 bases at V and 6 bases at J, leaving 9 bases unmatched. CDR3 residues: CASSWGGQGANAEAFF. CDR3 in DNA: TGTGCCAGCAGCTGGGGGGGACAGGGGGCTAACGCTGAAGCTTTCTTT.

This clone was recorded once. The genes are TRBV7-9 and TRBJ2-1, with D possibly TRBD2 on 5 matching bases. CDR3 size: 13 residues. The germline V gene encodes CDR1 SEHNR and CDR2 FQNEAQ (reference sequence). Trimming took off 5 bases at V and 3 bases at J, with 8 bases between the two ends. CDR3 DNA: TGTGCCAGCAGCAGCCGGGACTACAATGAGCAGTTCTTC. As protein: CASSSRDYNEQFF.

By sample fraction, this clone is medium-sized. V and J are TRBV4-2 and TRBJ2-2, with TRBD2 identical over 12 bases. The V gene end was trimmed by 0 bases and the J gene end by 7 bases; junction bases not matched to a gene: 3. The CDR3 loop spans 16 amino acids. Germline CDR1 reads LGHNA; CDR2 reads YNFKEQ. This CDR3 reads CASSQDPTSGGGELFF. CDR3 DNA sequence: TGTGCCAGCAGCCAAGATCCGACTAGCGGGGGCGGGGAGCTGTTTTTT.

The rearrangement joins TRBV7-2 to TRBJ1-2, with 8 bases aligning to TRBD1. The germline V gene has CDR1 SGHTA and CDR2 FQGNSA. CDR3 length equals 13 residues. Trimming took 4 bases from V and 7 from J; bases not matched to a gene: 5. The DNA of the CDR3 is TGTGCCAGCAGCTACCGGGACAGGACTGGCTACACCTTC. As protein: CASSYRDRTGYTF.

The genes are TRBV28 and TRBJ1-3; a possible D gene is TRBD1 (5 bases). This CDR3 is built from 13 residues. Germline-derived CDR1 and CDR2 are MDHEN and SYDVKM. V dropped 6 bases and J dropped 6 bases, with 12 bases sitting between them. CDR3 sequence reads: CASSPGVENTIYF. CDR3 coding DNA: TGTGCCAGCAGCCCGGGGGTGGAAAACACCATATATTTT.

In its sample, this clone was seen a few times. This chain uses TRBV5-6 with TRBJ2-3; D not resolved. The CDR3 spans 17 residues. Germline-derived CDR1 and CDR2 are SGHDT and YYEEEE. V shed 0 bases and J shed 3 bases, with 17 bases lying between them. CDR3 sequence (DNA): TGTGCCAGCAGCTTGGCCATCCGAGGTGAAACGACAGATACGCAGTATTTT. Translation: CASSLAIRGETTDTQYF. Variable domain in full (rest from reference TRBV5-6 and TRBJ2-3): DAGVTQSPTHLIKTRGQQVTLRCSPKSGHDTVSWYQQALGQGPQFIFQYYEEEERQRGNFPDRFSGHQFPNYSSELNVNALLLGDSALYLCASSLAIRGETTDTQYFGPGTRLTVL.